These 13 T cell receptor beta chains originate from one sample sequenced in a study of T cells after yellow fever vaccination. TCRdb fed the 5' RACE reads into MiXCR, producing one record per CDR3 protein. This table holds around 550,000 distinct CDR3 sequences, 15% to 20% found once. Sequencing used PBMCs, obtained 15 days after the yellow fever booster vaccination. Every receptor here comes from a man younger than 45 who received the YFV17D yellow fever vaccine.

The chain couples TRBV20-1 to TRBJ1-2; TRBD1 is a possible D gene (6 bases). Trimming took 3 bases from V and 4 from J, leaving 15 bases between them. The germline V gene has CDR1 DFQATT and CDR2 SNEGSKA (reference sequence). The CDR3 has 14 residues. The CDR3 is CSARLGTTVYGYTF. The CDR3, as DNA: TGCAGTGCTAGGCTGGGGACAACCGTCTATGGCTACACCTTC.

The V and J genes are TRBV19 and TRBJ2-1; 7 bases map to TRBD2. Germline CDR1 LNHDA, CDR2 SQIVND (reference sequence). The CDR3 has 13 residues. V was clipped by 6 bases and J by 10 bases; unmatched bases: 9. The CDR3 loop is CASRASGGSEQFF. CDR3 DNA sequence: TGTGCCAGTAGGGCCTCGGGCGGGAGCGAGCAGTTCTTC.

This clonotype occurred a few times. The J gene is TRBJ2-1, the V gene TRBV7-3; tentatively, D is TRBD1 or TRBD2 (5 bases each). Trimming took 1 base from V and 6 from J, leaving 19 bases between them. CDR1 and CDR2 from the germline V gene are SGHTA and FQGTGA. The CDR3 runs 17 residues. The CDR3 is CASSLRGSRVSGNEQFF. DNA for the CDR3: TGTGCCAGCAGCTTAAGGGGCTCGAGGGTATCAGGCAATGAGCAGTTCTTC. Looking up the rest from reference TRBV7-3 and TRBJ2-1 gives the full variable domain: GAGVSQTPSNKVTEKGKYVELRCDPISGHTALYWYRQSLGQGPEFLIYFQGTGAADDSGLPNDRFFAVRPEGSVSTLKIQRTERGDSAVYLCASSLRGSRVSGNEQFFGPGTRLTVL.

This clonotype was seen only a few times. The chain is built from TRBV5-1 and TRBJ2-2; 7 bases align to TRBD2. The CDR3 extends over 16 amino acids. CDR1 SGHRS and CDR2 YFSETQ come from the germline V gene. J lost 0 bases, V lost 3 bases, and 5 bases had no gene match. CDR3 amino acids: CASSSKAGPNTGELFF. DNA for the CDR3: TGCGCCAGCAGCTCCAAAGCGGGACCGAACACCGGGGAGCTGTTTTTT.

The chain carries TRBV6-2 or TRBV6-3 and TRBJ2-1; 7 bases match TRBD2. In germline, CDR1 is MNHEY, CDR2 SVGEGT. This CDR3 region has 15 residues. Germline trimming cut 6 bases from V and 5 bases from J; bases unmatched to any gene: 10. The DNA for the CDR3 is TGTGCCAGCAGCCCAAAGGGCGGGGGTAACAATGAGCAGTTCTTC. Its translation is CASSPKGGGNNEQFF.

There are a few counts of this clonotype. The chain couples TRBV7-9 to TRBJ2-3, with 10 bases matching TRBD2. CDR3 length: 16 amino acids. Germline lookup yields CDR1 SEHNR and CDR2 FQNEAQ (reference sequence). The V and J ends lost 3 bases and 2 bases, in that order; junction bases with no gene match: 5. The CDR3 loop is CASSFRLAGDTDTQYF. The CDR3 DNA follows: TGTGCCAGCAGCTTTAGGCTAGCGGGAGACACAGATACGCAGTATTTT.

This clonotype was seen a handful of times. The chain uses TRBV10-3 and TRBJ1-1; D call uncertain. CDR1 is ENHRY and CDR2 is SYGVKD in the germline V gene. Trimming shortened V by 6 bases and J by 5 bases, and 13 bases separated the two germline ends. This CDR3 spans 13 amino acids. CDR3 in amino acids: CAISPYGDTEAFF. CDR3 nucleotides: TGTGCCATCAGCCCCTACGGGGATACTGAAGCTTTCTTT.

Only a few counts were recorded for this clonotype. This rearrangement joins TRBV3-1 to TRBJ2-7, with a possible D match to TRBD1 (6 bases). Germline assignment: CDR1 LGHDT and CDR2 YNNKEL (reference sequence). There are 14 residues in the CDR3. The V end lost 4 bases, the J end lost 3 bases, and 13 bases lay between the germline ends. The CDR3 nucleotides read TGTGCCAGCAGCCTACAACAGGGCGGCTACGAGCAGTACTTC. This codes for CASSLQQGGYEQYF.

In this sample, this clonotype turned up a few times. The CDR3 region is CASSFDRDSYEQYF. CDR3 nucleotide sequence: TGTGCCAGCAGCTTCGACAGGGACTCCTACGAGCAGTACTTC. This chain connects TRBV11-2 to TRBJ2-7, with 7 bases lining up with TRBD1. Trimming removed 3 bases from V and 0 bases from J; junction bases left unmatched: 2. There are 14 residues in the CDR3. CDR1 and CDR2 (germline): SGHAT, FQNNGV.

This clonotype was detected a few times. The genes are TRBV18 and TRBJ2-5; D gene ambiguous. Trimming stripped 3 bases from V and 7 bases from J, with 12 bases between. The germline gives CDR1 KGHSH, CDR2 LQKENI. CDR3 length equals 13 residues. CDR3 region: CASSPVRTGTQYF. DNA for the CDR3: TGTGCCAGCTCACCCGTCAGGACGGGGACCCAGTACTTC.

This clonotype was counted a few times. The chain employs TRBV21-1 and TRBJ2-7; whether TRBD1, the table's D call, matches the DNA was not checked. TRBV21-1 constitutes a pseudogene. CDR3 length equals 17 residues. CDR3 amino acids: CASSKGWGLATLYEQYF. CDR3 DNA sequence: TGTGCCAGCAGCAAAGGATGGGGGCTGGCCACCCTTTACGAGCAGTACTTC.

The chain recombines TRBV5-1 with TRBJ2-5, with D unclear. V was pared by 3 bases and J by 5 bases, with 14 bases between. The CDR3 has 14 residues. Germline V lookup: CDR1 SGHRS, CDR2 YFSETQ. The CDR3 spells CASSYNNPSETQYF. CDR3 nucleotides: TGCGCCAGCAGCTATAATAATCCCTCGGAGACCCAGTACTTC.

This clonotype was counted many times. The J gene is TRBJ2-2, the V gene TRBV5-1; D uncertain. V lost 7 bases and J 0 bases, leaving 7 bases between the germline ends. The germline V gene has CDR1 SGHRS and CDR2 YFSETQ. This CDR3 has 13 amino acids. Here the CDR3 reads CASRTSNTGELFF. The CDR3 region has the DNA TGCGCCAGCCGCACATCGAACACCGGGGAGCTGTTTTTT.